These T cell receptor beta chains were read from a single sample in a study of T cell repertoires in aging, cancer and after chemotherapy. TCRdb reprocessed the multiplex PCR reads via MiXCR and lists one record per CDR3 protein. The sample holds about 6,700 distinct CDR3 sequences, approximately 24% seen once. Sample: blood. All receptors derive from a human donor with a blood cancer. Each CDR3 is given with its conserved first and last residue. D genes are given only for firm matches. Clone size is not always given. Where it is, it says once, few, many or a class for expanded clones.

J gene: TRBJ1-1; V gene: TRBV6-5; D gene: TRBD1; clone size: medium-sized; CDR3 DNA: TGTGCCAGCAGGGGGACAGGGAACACTGAAGCTTTCTTT; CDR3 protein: CASRGTGNTEAFF
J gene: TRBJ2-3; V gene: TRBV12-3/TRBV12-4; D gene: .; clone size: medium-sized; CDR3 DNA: TGTGCCAGCAGTTTAATTTTGGGGAATACGCAGTATTTT; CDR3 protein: CASSLILGNTQYF
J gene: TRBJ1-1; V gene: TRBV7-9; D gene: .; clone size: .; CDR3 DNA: TGTGCCAGCAGCTTAGCGATAACAGGCACTGAAGCTTTCTTT; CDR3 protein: CASSLAITGTEAFF
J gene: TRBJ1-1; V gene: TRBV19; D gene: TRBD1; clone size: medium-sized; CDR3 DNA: TGTGCCAGTACTGGTTCCGGGACAGGGGAAACTGAAGCTTTCTTT; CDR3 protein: CASTGSGTGETEAFF
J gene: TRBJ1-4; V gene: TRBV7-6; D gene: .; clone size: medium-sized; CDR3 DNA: TGTGCCAGCAGCTTCGACAGGGAAAAACTGTTTTTT; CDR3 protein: CASSFDREKLFF
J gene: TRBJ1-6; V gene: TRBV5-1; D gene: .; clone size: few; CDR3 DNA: TGCGCCAGCAGCTTGGGCCAGGGGACCGTACCCCTCCACTTT; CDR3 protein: CASSLGQGTVPLHF
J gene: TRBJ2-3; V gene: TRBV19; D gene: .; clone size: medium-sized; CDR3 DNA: TGTGCCAGTAGCCTCGGGAGTCCGGCAGATACGCAGTATTTT; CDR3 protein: CASSLGSPADTQYF
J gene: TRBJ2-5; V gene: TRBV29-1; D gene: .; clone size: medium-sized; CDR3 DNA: TGCAGCGTTTTGGGTCTCCAAGAGACCCAGTACTTC; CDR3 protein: CSVLGLQETQYF
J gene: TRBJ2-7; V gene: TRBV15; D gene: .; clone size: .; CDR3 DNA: TGTGCCACCAGCACGCAGGGGGGCTACGAGCAGTACTTC; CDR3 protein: CATSTQGGYEQYF
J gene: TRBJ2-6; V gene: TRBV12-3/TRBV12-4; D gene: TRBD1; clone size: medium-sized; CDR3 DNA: TGTGCCAGCAGACGCCAAGGGACAGGGACCTCTGGGGCCAACGTCCTGACTTTC; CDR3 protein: CASRRQGTGTSGANVLTF
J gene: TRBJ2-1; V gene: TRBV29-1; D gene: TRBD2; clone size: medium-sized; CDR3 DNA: TGCAGCGTCCTTAGCGGGAGGCGGTCAGGCGAGCAGTTCTTC; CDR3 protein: CSVLSGRRSGEQFF
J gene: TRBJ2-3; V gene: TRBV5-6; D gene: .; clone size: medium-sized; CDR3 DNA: TGTGCCAGCAGCTTCCGGAGCAACGGGGCAGATACGCAGTATTTT; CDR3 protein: CASSFRSNGADTQYF
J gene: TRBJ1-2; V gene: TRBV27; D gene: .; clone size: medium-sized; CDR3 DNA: TGTGCCAGCAGTTTAGGGGCAGCCGTTTCTAACTATGGCTACACCTTC; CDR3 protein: CASSLGAAVSNYGYTF
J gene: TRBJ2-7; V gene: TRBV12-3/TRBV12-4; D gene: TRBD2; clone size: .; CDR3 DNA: TGTGCCAGCAGTGCCCGACGGGGGGGTACTCCTGGGCGGGAGTCAACCTACGAGCAGTACTTC; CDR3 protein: CASSARRGGTPGRESTYEQYF
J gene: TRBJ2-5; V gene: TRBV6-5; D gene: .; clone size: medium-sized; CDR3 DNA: TGTGCCAGCAGTTACTCGGGGACCGGTGAGACCCAGTACTTC; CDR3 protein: CASSYSGTGETQYF
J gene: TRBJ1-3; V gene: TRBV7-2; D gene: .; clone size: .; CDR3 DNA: TGTGCCAGCAGCCCGGACCATCTCGGTGCAGGAAACACCATATATTTT; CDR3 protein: CASSPDHLGAGNTIYF
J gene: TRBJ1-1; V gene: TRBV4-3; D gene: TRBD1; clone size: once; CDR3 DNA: TGCGCCAGCAGCCTCACAGGGGACACTGAAGCTTTCTTT; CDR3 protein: CASSLTGDTEAFF
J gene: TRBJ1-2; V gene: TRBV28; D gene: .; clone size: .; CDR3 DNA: TGTGCCAGCAGCCCCCCCCGACAAGATCCGGGAGGCTACACCTTC; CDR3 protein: CASSPPRQDPGGYTF
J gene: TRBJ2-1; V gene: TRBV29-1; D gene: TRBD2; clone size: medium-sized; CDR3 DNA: TGCAGCGTTTATATTAGGACTAGCAGGGCTGAGCAGTTCTTC; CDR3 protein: CSVYIRTSRAEQFF
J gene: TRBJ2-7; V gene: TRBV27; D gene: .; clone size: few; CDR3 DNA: TGTGCCAGCAGTCGGAGGGAGGCCTACGAGCAGTACTTC; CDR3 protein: CASSRREAYEQYF
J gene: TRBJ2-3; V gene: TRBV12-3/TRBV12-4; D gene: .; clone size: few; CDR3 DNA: TGTGCCAGCAGTTTAGTGGGAGCGGGCACAGATACGCAGTATTTT; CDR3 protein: CASSLVGAGTDTQYF
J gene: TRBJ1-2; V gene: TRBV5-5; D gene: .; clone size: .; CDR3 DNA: TGTGCCAGCATATCGGTAGTTTGCACCTTC; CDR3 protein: CASISVVCTF
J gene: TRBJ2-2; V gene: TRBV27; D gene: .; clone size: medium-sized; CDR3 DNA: TGTGCCAGCAGTCGGGATTTCGCGAACACCGGGGAGCTGTTTTTT; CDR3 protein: CASSRDFANTGELFF
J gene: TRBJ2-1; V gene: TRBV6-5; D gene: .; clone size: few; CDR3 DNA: TGTGCCAGCAGTGAACGCAAGGAGCAGCAGTTCTTC; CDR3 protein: CASSERKEQQFF
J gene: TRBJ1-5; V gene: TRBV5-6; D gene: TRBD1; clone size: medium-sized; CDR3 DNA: TGTGCCAGCAGCTTGCAGGGGGTCGCACCTAATCAGCCCCAGCATTTT; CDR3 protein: CASSLQGVAPNQPQHF
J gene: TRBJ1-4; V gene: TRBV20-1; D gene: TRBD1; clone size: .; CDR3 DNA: TGCAGTGCTAACCGGGACAGGGGTGAAAAACTGTTTTTT; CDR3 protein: CSANRDRGEKLFF
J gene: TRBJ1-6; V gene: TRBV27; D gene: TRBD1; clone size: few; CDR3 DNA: TGTGCCAGCAGTCTGTACAGTGGACAGGGGGCCCCTACCCATTCACCCCTCCACTTT; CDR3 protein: CASSLYSGQGAPTHSPLHF
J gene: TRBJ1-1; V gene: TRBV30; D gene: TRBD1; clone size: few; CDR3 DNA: TGTGCCTGGAGAAACCCGACAGGGCTGATTGAAGCTTTCTTT; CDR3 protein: CAWRNPTGLIEAFF
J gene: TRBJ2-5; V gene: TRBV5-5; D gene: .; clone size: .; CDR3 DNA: TGTGCCAGCAGCTCCGGGAGCCAAGAGACCCAGTACTTC; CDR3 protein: CASSSGSQETQYF